A selection of T cell receptor beta chains follows, all from one sample in a study of T cell changes during pregnancy in multiple sclerosis. Measured with immunoSEQ multiplex PCR; TCRdb has only the in-frame clones, and not every one. The sample lists roughly 100,000 clones, around 93% occurring once. The material was peripheral blood, obtained after pregnancy. The receptors derive from a female donor with multiple sclerosis, enrolled in a pregnancy study. Both conserved end residues are part of each CDR3. The size of a clone is reported for some rows only, either as once, few or many, or as a class for expanded clones.

V	J	size	CDR3
TRBV9	TRBJ1-1	NA	CASSVAGQGAGDTEAFF
TRBV7-2	TRBJ2-7	NA	CASSPELGASGDEQYF
TRBV30	TRBJ1-5	NA	CAWSVEGAQPQHF
TRBV2	TRBJ2-7	NA	CASSEGDRGVYEQYF
TRBV9	TRBJ2-7	NA	CASSATGGSYEQYF
TRBV4-1	TRBJ1-5	few	CASSLQDRGDQPQHF
TRBV27	TRBJ2-1	once	CASSRGATYEQFF
TRBV27	TRBJ1-2	NA	CASSTTGGYGYTF
TRBV6-1	TRBJ2-7	NA	CASKLAESYEQYF
TRBV6-5	TRBJ1-1	NA	CASRTLGQGRTEAFF
TRBV2	TRBJ2-5	NA	CASSVLGGALKETQYF
TRBV7-3	TRBJ2-3	NA	CASSSITDTQYF
TRBV5-1	TRBJ2-3	NA	CASSAGQGPTDTQYF
TRBV6-5	TRBJ2-2	NA	CASSSDRASTGELFF
TRBV5-1	TRBJ1-1	NA	CASSLLAGSNTEAFF
TRBV27	TRBJ2-2	NA	CASSYQGGRTGELFF
TRBV9	TRBJ2-3	NA	CASSDSGGTTDTQYF
TRBV7-2	TRBJ1-1	NA	CASSLASSTEAFF
TRBV19	TRBJ1-4	NA	CASSSTRDSYEKLFF
TRBV11-2	TRBJ2-4	NA	CASSPFLAGSKNIQYF
TRBV29-1	TRBJ2-2	NA	CSVAQGPELFF
TRBV2	TRBJ2-7	NA	CASSPVGAGPYEQYF
TRBV27	TRBJ2-7	NA	CASSQQGGAYEQYF
TRBV4-1	TRBJ1-4	NA	CASSLRTPDASNEKLFF
TRBV9	TRBJ2-7	NA	CASSSRSGQGFHEQYF
TRBV19	TRBJ1-5	NA	CASSIVRGGGEGQPQHF
TRBV7-8	TRBJ2-1	NA	CASSPFSDRRFNNEQFF
TRBV19	TRBJ2-3	NA	CASSERGIPSTDTQYF
TRBV5-1	TRBJ1-4	NA	CASSQRVGGPEEKLFF
TRBV5-6	TRBJ2-7	NA	CASTLRGGLGGGDYEQYF
TRBV7-2	TRBJ2-1	NA	CASSPNKPSGQFF
TRBV28	TRBJ2-3	NA	CASSLSVTSTDTQYF
TRBV5-1	TRBJ1-1	NA	CASSYQGKNTEAFF
TRBV19	TRBJ2-5	NA	CASSIQGSETQYF
TRBV5-1	TRBJ2-5	NA	CASSLAGGGQETQYF
TRBV21-1	TRBJ1-1	NA	CASSTPGQGGKEAFF
TRBV7-9	TRBJ2-1	once	CASTNRGNEQFF
TRBV7-2	TRBJ1-1	NA	CASSLVQGWNTEAFF
TRBV2	TRBJ2-6	NA	CASSGRGGWTSGANVLTF
TRBV9	TRBJ2-2	NA	CASSVSLAGRKDTGELFF